A selection of T cell receptor beta chains follows, all from one sample in a study of blood T cell repertoires in COVID-19. The method was immunoSEQ multiplex PCR; TCRdb's version includes in-frame clones alone and lacks a portion of them. The sample records approximately 290,000 clones, 80% to 85% being singletons. The source material was peripheral blood. Receptors originate from a person between 65 and 79 years old with COVID-19, enrolled during active disease. The CDR3 runs from the conserved cysteine through the conserved F or W. D genes are given only for firm matches.

J,D,V,DNA,CDR3
TRBJ2-7,TRBD1,TRBV3-1/TRBV3-2,TGTGCCAGCAGCCAGACAGGGGGCCTTTCCTACGAGCAGTACTTC,CASSQTGGLSYEQYF
TRBJ1-5,TRBD1,TRBV6-6,TGTGCCAGCAAGAAAACAGGGGGCGATCAGCCCCAGCATTTT,CASKKTGGDQPQHF
TRBJ2-7,NA,TRBV28,NA,CASSFGAGGEQYF
TRBJ2-2,NA,TRBV2,TGTGCCAGCAGACTAGCCGAGAACACCGGGGAGCTGTTTTTT,CASRLAENTGELFF
TRBJ1-3,TRBD1,TRBV7-6,TGTGCCAGCAGCCTATGGACAGGGGAGCCGGGAAACACCATATATTTT,CASSLWTGEPGNTIYF
TRBJ2-3,NA,TRBV28,TGTGCCAGCAGTTACTTTCGGGAGATCACAGATACGCAGTATTTT,CASSYFREITDTQYF
TRBJ1-5,TRBD1,TRBV19,TGTGCCAGTAGTATCCCATCGCTGGGGACAGGGGCCCGACAGAGCAATCAGCCCCAGCATTTT,CASSIPSLGTGARQSNQPQHF
TRBJ2-1,TRBD2,TRBV29-1,TGCAGCGTTGATCACACTAGCGGGAGATCGTGGGAGCAGTTCTTC,CSVDHTSGRSWEQFF
TRBJ1-1,NA,TRBV11-3,TGTGCCAGCAGCTTATGGGCAGCTGAAGCTTTCTTT,CASSLWAAEAFF
TRBJ2-5,TRBD1,TRBV12-3/TRBV12-4,TGTGCCAGCACCGCGGACAGGGCAGAGACCCAGTACTTC,CASTADRAETQYF